This T cell receptor beta chain stems from a study of sequential checkpoint blockade in melanoma. The overall study: After both sequences, patients received maintenance nivolumab. Under 25 patients had matched tumor biopsies before treatment and at week 13 after nivolumab or ipilimumab alone. Findings of the study overall: In arm A, pretreatment tumor clonality was associated with response.

Sequenced by immunoSEQ multiplex PCR; TCRdb stores in-frame clones only, minus some. The table has around 4,300 clones, 20% to 25% seen once; the top ten hold about 4.1%. Treatment meaning: randomized to nivolumab then ipilimumab (arm A) or the reverse (arm B). This CDR3 comprises 14 residues. CDR1 and CDR2 (germline): MNHGY, SAAAGT. J lost 5 bases, V lost 6 bases, and 9 bases had no gene match. By its share, this clone is medium-sized. Its specificity is not known. The rearrangement uses TRBV6-8 and TRBJ2-7, with TRBD1 matching 8 bases. The specimen comprised tumor tissue (inferred from file names), sampled from a patient given nivolumab and ipilimumab in sequence. This sequence was found in a human donor with melanoma. The chain's CDR3 is CASSPSQGVHEQYF. Written as DNA, the CDR3 is TGTGCCAGCAGCCCCTCACAGGGGGTCCACGAGCAGTACTTC.